A selection of T cell receptor beta chains follows, all from one sample in a study of T cell clones after liver transplantation. Here immunoSEQ multiplex PCR was the method, and the copy in TCRdb shows in-frame clones only, minus some. The data show 70,000 to 80,000 clones, around 90% seen once. The specimen was CD4+ T cells from blood, collected before liver transplant. These receptors came from a human donor who received a liver transplant. The CDR3 runs from the conserved cysteine through the conserved F or W. The D gene is left open where the match is weak. Size tells how often a clone was seen (once, few, many) or the class of an expanded clone, and some rows leave it out.

len	j_gene	v_gene	abundance	d_gene	CDR3nt	CDR3aa
15	TRBJ2-7	TRBV9	NA	NA	TGTGCCAGCAGCGTAGAGGGCCGGGGCGCCTACGAGCAGTACTTC	CASSVEGRGAYEQYF
13	TRBJ2-5	TRBV29-1	NA	TRBD1	TGCAGCGTCCTTACAGGGGCCCCAGAGACCCAGTACTTC	CSVLTGAPETQYF
14	TRBJ2-4	TRBV19	NA	TRBD1	TGTGCCACTGCAGACAGGGTATATCGGAACATTCAGTACTTC	CATADRVYRNIQYF
14	TRBJ2-5	TRBV2	NA	NA	TGTGCCAGCAGTGAAAAGGACATTGGAGAGACCCAGTACTTC	CASSEKDIGETQYF
13	TRBJ1-5	TRBV4-3	NA	NA	TGCGCCAGCAGCCAAGATCTCGTCACGCCCCAGCATTTT	CASSQDLVTPQHF
14	TRBJ2-2	TRBV6-6	NA	NA	TGTGCCAGCAGTTACACGTGGGACACCGGGGAGCTGTTTTTT	CASSYTWDTGELFF
14	TRBJ2-2	TRBV7-3	NA	NA	TGTGCCAGCAGCTTGGCTCTTAACACCGGGGAGCTGTTTTTT	CASSLALNTGELFF
13	TRBJ1-2	TRBV7-2	NA	NA	TGTGCCAGTAACGCGGGAATTAACTATGGCTACACCTTC	CASNAGINYGYTF
12	TRBJ2-6	TRBV14	NA	NA	TGTGCCAGCAGCCCGGGGGCCAACGTCCTGACTTTC	CASSPGANVLTF
14	TRBJ2-2	TRBV30	NA	TRBD2	TGTGCCTGGGGACTAGCGGGAGTGATCGGGGAGCTGTTTTTT	CAWGLAGVIGELFF
11	TRBJ1-1	TRBV7-2	NA	NA	TGTGCCAGCAGCTTGGACAAGGAAGCTTTCTTT	CASSLDKEAFF
14	TRBJ1-5	TRBV28	once	NA	TGTGCCAGCAGGTCCAGTAGGGGCAATCAGCCCCAGCATTTT	CASRSSRGNQPQHF
14	TRBJ2-7	TRBV7-9	NA	TRBD2	TGTGCCAGCAGCTTAGCGGGAGGGCCGGATGAGCAGTACTTC	CASSLAGGPDEQYF
13	TRBJ1-1	TRBV29-1	NA	TRBD1	TGCAGCGCAGAACAGGGGACGAACACTGAAGCTTTCTTT	CSAEQGTNTEAFF
17	TRBJ2-1	TRBV19	NA	TRBD2	TGTGCCAGTAGTATACCTAGCGGCGCCTCGGACTACAATGAGCAGTTCTTC	CASSIPSGASDYNEQFF
15	TRBJ1-2	TRBV7-2	NA	TRBD1	TGTGCCAGCAGCTTAAGGGACAGACTTAACTATGGCTACACCTTC	CASSLRDRLNYGYTF
13	TRBJ1-2	TRBV28	NA	NA	TGTGCCAGCAGTTTCTCACAGATCTATGGCTACACCTTC	CASSFSQIYGYTF
15	TRBJ2-7	TRBV6-6	few	NA	TGTGCCAGCAGTTACTCGCGGGGGCAGGGGTACGAGCAGTACTTC	CASSYSRGQGYEQYF